Shown below are 31 T cell receptor beta chains from a single sample sequenced in a study of T-cell reconstitution after alpha-beta-depleted transplantation in children. The authors prepared the TCRbeta library with unique molecular identifiers. TCRdb ran MiXCR on the PCR reads and lists one entry per CDR3 protein. The sample carries 500,000 to 750,000 distinct CDR3 sequences, more than 20% recorded once. The specimen comprised PBMCs, sampled before TCRalphabeta/CD19-depleted stem cell transplant. These receptors originate from a boy under two years old with Wiskott-Aldrich syndrome, due to receive a stem cell transplant.

This clonotype was counted only a few times. This chain connects TRBV9 to TRBJ2-4; D is ambiguous. Germline CDR1 SGDLS, CDR2 YYNGEE. The CDR3 sequence is 14 residues long. V lost 0 bases and J lost 6, with 10 bases in between. The CDR3 protein is CASSVGAVLNIQYF. The CDR3 bases are TGTGCCAGCAGCGTAGGGGCCGTCCTAAACATTCAGTACTTC. Combining the CDR3 with reference TRBV9 and TRBJ2-4 gives the whole variable domain DSGVTQTPKHLITATGQRVTLRCSPRSGDLSVYWYQQSLDQGLQFLIQYYNGEERAKGNILERFSAQQFPDLHSELNLSSLELGDSALYFCASSVGAVLNIQYFGAGTRLSVL.

The V call is TRBV27, the J call TRBJ2-5; D perhaps matches TRBD1 (5 bases). The germline CDR1 and CDR2 sequences are MNHEY and SMNVEV (reference sequence). This CDR3 spans 14 amino acids. Trimming stripped 2 bases from V and 4 bases from J, with 11 bases between. This CDR3 reads CASSLLGARETQYF. Written as DNA, the CDR3 is TGTGCCAGCAGTTTACTAGGGGCGCGAGAGACCCAGTACTTC.

This chain links TRBV10-2 with TRBJ2-1, with D perhaps TRBD1 (5 bases). Trimming removed 6 bases from V and 10 bases from J, with 13 bases in between. This CDR3 is built from 12 residues. Germline V lookup: CDR1 WSHSY, CDR2 SAAADI. The DNA of the CDR3 is TGCGCCAGCAGCCAGGGTTACGGCGAGCAGTTCTTC. Translated, it gives CASSQGYGEQFF.

There are a few counts of this clonotype. The chain combines TRBV6-5 with TRBJ2-5, with D possibly being TRBD1 (5 bases). The CDR3 spans 15 residues. V dropped 2 bases and J dropped 4 bases, with 14 bases sitting between them. Germline CDR1 is MNHEY and CDR2 is SVGAGI. CDR3 in amino acids: CASSYAFEGAETQYF. CDR3 DNA sequence: TGTGCCAGCAGTTACGCGTTTGAAGGGGCAGAGACCCAGTACTTC.

The V gene is TRBV5-1, the J gene TRBJ1-2; D not certain. CDR3 length: 14 residues. V lost 1 base to trimming and J lost 8 bases, with 15 bases between them. The germline V gene encodes CDR1 SGHRS and CDR2 YFSETQ. This chain's CDR3 is CASSLLFGSYGYTF. The CDR3 DNA is TGCGCCAGCAGCTTGCTTTTCGGGAGCTACGGCTACACCTTC.

The chain joins TRBV5-1 to TRBJ1-4; D remains unclear. The CDR3 is 14 residues long. CDR1 is SGHRS, CDR2 YFSETQ, per germline. The ends were cut back, 4 bases at V and 3 bases at J, with 10 bases in the middle. The CDR3 loop is CASSPWEANEKLFF. The CDR3 DNA sequence: TGCGCCAGCAGCCCCTGGGAAGCTAATGAAAAACTGTTTTTT.

The chain employs TRBV5-1 and TRBJ2-1; 7 positions match TRBD2. The CDR3 sequence is 15 residues long. Looked up from germline, CDR1 is SGHRS and CDR2 is YFSETQ. The ends lost 0 bases at V and 8 bases at J; junction bases unmatched: 8. This CDR3 is CASSLARTRKDEQFF. DNA of the CDR3: TGCGCCAGCAGCTTGGCACGGACTAGGAAGGATGAGCAGTTCTTC.

The rearrangement links TRBV27 to TRBJ2-5; possible D gene TRBD2, 5 bases. Germline lookup yields CDR1 MNHEY and CDR2 SMNVEV (reference sequence). The CDR3 has 13 residues. Trimming removed 4 bases from V and 5 bases from J, with 11 bases in between. Here the CDR3 reads CASSSLVSETQYF. The CDR3 bases are TGTGCCAGCAGTTCACTAGTATCGGAGACCCAGTACTTC.

This clonotype was seen only a few times. The chain couples TRBV15 to TRBJ1-1; unclear D gene. V gave up 0 bases and J gave up 4 bases, with 9 bases separating them. Per the germline V gene, CDR1 is LNHNV and CDR2 is YYDKDF (reference sequence). This CDR3 region has 14 residues. CDR3 loop: CATSRDPMLTEAFF. DNA for the CDR3: TGTGCCACCAGCAGAGATCCGATGCTCACTGAAGCTTTCTTT.

The chain combines TRBV7-2 with TRBJ2-5; possibly TRBD2 for D (6 bases). CDR1 is SGHTA, CDR2 FQGNSA, per germline. The V and J ends lost 1 base and 5 bases respectively, with 14 bases between them. The CDR3 sequence is 15 residues long. The DNA for the CDR3 is TGTGCCAGCAGCTTAGTCGGGACCGCGGGGGAGACCCAGTACTTC. Amino acid sequence: CASSLVGTAGETQYF.

This clonotype was seen a handful of times. The chain joins TRBV10-3 to TRBJ1-5, with D possibly TRBD1 on 5 matching bases. The CDR3 extends over 14 amino acids. V lost 10 bases to trimming and J lost 6 bases, with 19 bases between them. Per germline, CDR1 ENHRY and CDR2 SYGVKD. Here the CDR3 DNA reads TGTGCCACCGACAGTCTCGGGATTGGTCAGCCCCAGCATTTT. Residues: CATDSLGIGQPQHF.

This clonotype showed up just a few times. J is TRBJ1-2 and V is TRBV12-3 or TRBV12-4, with 8 bases fitting TRBD1. This CDR3 comprises 12 residues. V lost 3 bases and J lost 9; bases outside the gene matches: 3. CDR3 bases: TGTGCCAGCAGTTTTCGGACAGGGAGCTACACCTTC. Its translation is CASSFRTGSYTF.

The J gene is TRBJ2-1, the V gene TRBV19, with D hard to call. This CDR3 has 14 amino acids. V was pared by 3 bases and J by 2 bases, with 8 bases between. Germline V CDR1 and CDR2: LNHDA, SQIVND (reference sequence). The CDR3 here is CASSMDQAYNEQFF. The CDR3 DNA is TGTGCCAGTAGTATGGACCAGGCCTACAATGAGCAGTTCTTC.

This clonotype appeared a few times. This chain connects TRBV12-3 or TRBV12-4 to TRBJ1-5, with 8 positions matching TRBD1. V lost 7 bases and J lost 6; bases outside the gene matches: 8. The CDR3 extends over 14 amino acids. The CDR3 sequence is CASTPDREGQPQHF. CDR3 DNA: TGTGCCAGCACCCCGGACAGGGAAGGTCAGCCCCAGCATTTT.

This clonotype has more than one count but fewer than ten. The J gene is TRBJ2-1, the V gene TRBV20-1; 9 bases line up with TRBD1. CDR1 DFQATT and CDR2 SNEGSKA come from the germline V gene (reference sequence). The length of the CDR3 is 17 residues. J gave up 3 bases and V 0 bases, and 9 bases lay outside the gene matches. The CDR3 region is CSARDGDRVIGYNEQFF. The CDR3 DNA reads TGCAGTGCTAGAGATGGGGACAGGGTTATAGGCTACAATGAGCAGTTCTTC.

In its sample, this clonotype was seen a few times. V and J are TRBV20-1 and TRBJ2-1; D is uncertain. Per the germline V gene, CDR1 is DFQATT and CDR2 is SNEGSKA (reference sequence). The CDR3 is made up of 12 amino acids. V was cut by 6 bases and J by 5 bases, with 11 bases left in between. CDR3 in DNA: TGCAGTGCCCGACTCATGAACAATGAGCAGTTCTTC. Encoded protein: CSARLMNNEQFF.

The chain combines TRBV7-8 with TRBJ2-7; 7 nucleotides match TRBD2. The V gene's germline CDR1 is SGHVS and CDR2 FQNEAQ. The V gene end was trimmed by 5 bases and the J gene end by 2 bases; junction bases not matched to a gene: 12. The CDR3 consists of 16 residues. The CDR3 spells CASSPSPGTKTYEQYF. CDR3 coding DNA: TGTGCCAGCAGCCCGAGCCCGGGGACTAAGACCTACGAGCAGTACTTC.

This chain connects TRBV25-1 to TRBJ2-4; TRBD1 is a possible D gene (5 bases). The CDR3 runs to 17 residues. Trimming left V 2 bases short and J 2 bases short, with 16 bases between. Germline CDR1 reads MGHDK; CDR2 reads SYGVNS. For the CDR3, the DNA is TGTGCCAGCAGTGAAAGAAAGGGGTTGGGGTCCAAAAACATTCAGTACTTC. Protein: CASSERKGLGSKNIQYF.

This clonotype was seen more than once but under ten times. This chain uses TRBV10-3 with TRBJ2-1, with TRBD2 matching 10 bases. In germline, CDR1 is ENHRY, CDR2 SYGVKD. This CDR3 region has 16 residues. V was pared by 3 bases and J by 7 bases, with 9 bases of the junction left unmatched. CDR3 bases: TGTGCCATCAGTGATTCTGCAAGCGGGAGGGGGAATGAGCAGTTCTTC. The encoded protein is CAISDSASGRGNEQFF.

DNA of the CDR3: TGTGCCACCAGTGCTACAACAGGGGCCTCGGTCAATGAGCAGTTCTTC. The encoded protein is CATSATTGASVNEQFF. This chain links TRBV24-1 with TRBJ2-1; 7 bases fit TRBD1. This CDR3 is 16 amino acids long. Unmatched junction bases numbered 12, after V lost 5 bases and J lost 6 bases. The germline CDR1 and CDR2 sequences are KGHDR and SFDVKD.

The chain couples TRBV20-1 to TRBJ2-1, with 8 bases that match TRBD2. The CDR3 spans 14 residues. With V trimmed by 2 bases and J by 7 bases, 7 bases remained unmatched. Germline V lookup: CDR1 DFQATT, CDR2 SNEGSKA (reference sequence). The CDR3 sequence: CSARTGLAANEQFF. For the CDR3, the DNA is TGCAGTGCTAGAACTGGACTAGCCGCAAATGAGCAGTTCTTC.

This clonotype has more than one count but fewer than ten. This sequence joins TRBV27 and TRBJ2-7; 7 bases agree with TRBD2. Germline-derived CDR1 and CDR2 are MNHEY and SMNVEV (reference sequence). This CDR3 contains 16 residues. Unmatched junction bases numbered 8, after V lost 0 bases and J lost 3 bases. CDR3 nucleotide sequence: TGTGCCAGCAGTTTATCGTACCCGGGAGGAATCTACGAGCAGTACTTC. As protein: CASSLSYPGGIYEQYF.

This clonotype was counted between two and nine times. The V gene is TRBV7-8, the J gene TRBJ2-1; perhaps TRBD2 as D (6 bases). Germline V lookup: CDR1 SGHVS, CDR2 FQNEAQ. The CDR3 has 18 amino acids. Trimming cost V 5 bases and J 0 bases, with 20 bases left between them. The CDR3 protein is CASSPGLPYSGSYNEQFF. The CDR3 nucleotides read TGTGCCAGCAGCCCGGGACTTCCGTACTCCGGCTCCTACAATGAGCAGTTCTTC.

A few counts support this clonotype. The chain joins TRBV5-1 to TRBJ2-7; 7 bases line up with TRBD1. Germline V gene lookup returns CDR1 SGHRS and CDR2 YFSETQ. Trimming cost V 5 bases and J 1 base; bases outside gene matches: 6. This CDR3 has 14 amino acids. CDR3 residues: CASSRWDRSYEQYF. In DNA, the CDR3 is TGCGCCAGCAGTAGATGGGACAGATCCTACGAGCAGTACTTC.

V is TRBV28 and J is TRBJ1-2, with 9 nucleotides matching TRBD1. CDR1 MDHEN and CDR2 SYDVKM come from the germline V gene. Losses at the gene ends were 5 bases for V and 4 bases for J; bases not matched to a gene: 14. This CDR3 is built from 17 residues. As DNA, the CDR3 is TGTGCCAGCAGTCATCCTCAACAGGGGGCATCGGGCTATGGCTACACCTTC. Its protein product is CASSHPQQGASGYGYTF.

The CDR3 DNA reads as TGTGCCAGCAGTTTAGAAGTTCTCGGCACAGATACGCAGTATTTT. Its protein is CASSLEVLGTDTQYF. This sequence joins TRBV12-3 or TRBV12-4 and TRBJ2-3; no definite D call. Trimming cost V 1 base and J 1 base, with 9 bases left between them. CDR3 length: 15 amino acids.

The V gene is TRBV4-1, the J gene TRBJ1-2; D perhaps matches TRBD1 (6 bases). The germline CDR1 and CDR2 sequences are MGHRA and YSYEKL. V was trimmed by 3 bases and J by 4 bases, leaving 18 bases between them. The CDR3 is made up of 16 amino acids. As DNA, the CDR3 is TGCGCCAGCAGCCACCCCATAAAGGGCAGGGGCTATGGCTACACCTTC. Its protein product is CASSHPIKGRGYGYTF.

The chain is built from TRBV6-5 and TRBJ1-1; D unclear. V lost 2 bases and J lost 4, with 14 bases in between. CDR1 and CDR2 from the germline V gene are MNHEY and SVGAGI. The CDR3 is 15 amino acids. The CDR3 DNA follows: TGTGCCAGCAGTTACGGAATCGTGGGAGCCACTGAAGCTTTCTTT. Protein: CASSYGIVGATEAFF.

The genes are TRBV20-1 and TRBJ2-3; no clear D. This CDR3 spans 12 amino acids. Germline V gives CDR1 DFQATT, CDR2 SNEGSKA (reference sequence). The V gene lost 4 bases and the J gene lost 4 bases, with 9 bases spanning the gap. The CDR3: CSAKWPSDTQYF. The DNA of the CDR3 is TGCAGTGCTAAGTGGCCTTCAGATACGCAGTATTTT.

This clonotype came up a few times. This sequence joins TRBV7-9 and TRBJ2-1; 9 bases align to TRBD2. This CDR3 is 15 amino acids long. Looked up from germline, CDR1 is SEHNR and CDR2 is FQNEAQ (reference sequence). The J segment lost 8 bases and the V segment lost 2 bases, leaving 7 bases of the junction unmatched. This CDR3 is CASSLSSGRIDEQFF. The DNA for the CDR3 is TGTGCCAGCAGCTTAAGTAGCGGGAGAATTGATGAGCAGTTCTTC.

This clonotype was counted only a few times. The J gene is TRBJ2-5, the V gene TRBV5-1, with D possibly being TRBD1 (5 bases). The germline gives CDR1 SGHRS, CDR2 YFSETQ. V was cut by 1 base and J by 5 bases, with 12 bases left in between. The CDR3 sequence is 14 residues long. This CDR3 reads CASSLLQGVETQYF. CDR3 bases: TGCGCCAGCAGCTTGTTGCAGGGTGTGGAGACCCAGTACTTC.